One TCR beta chain is described in this entry. Germline CDR1 is SGHDN and CDR2 is FVKESK. Trimming cost V 6 bases and J 10 bases, with 13 bases left between them. The CDR3 has 13 amino acids. The data were obtained in a study of T cell changes during pregnancy in multiple sclerosis. Here immunoSEQ multiplex PCR was the method, and the copy in TCRdb shows in-frame clones only, minus some. This table has 65,000 to 85,000 clones, 92% appearing once. The origin of this receptor is a female donor with multiple sclerosis, enrolled in a pregnancy study. Sequencing used CD4+ T cells from peripheral blood mononuclear cells, obtained after pregnancy. This chain uses TRBV14 with TRBJ1-6; a weak D match, TRBD1 (6 bases). CDR3 amino acids: CASRRGQGSPLHF. The CDR3 DNA follows: TGTGCCAGCAGGCGGGGGCAGGGATCACCCCTCCACTTT.